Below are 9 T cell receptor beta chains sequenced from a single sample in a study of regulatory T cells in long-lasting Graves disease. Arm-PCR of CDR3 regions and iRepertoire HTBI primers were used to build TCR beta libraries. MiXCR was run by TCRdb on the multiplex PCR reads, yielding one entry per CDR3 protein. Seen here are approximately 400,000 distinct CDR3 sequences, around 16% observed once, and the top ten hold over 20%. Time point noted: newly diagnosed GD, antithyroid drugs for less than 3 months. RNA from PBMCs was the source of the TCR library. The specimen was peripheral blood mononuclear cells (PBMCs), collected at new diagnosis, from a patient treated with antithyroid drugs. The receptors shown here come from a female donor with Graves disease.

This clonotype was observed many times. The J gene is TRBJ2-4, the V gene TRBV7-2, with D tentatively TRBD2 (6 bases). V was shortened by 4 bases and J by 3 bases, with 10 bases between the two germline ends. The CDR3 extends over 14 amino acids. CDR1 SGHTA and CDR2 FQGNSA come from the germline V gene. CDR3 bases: TGTGCCAGCAGCTCGACTAGTGACAAAAACATTCAGTACTTC. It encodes CASSSTSDKNIQYF.

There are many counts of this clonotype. CDR3 region: CASSPGAQSSYEQYF. Here the CDR3 DNA reads TGTGCCAGCAGTCCCGGGGCTCAGAGCTCCTACGAGCAGTACTTC. The chain couples TRBV27 to TRBJ2-7, with D perhaps being TRBD1 or TRBD2 (5 bases each). With 5 bases removed from V and 0 bases from J, the gap between germline ends came to 14 bases. This CDR3 has 15 amino acids. The germline CDR1 and CDR2 sequences are MNHEY and SMNVEV (reference sequence).

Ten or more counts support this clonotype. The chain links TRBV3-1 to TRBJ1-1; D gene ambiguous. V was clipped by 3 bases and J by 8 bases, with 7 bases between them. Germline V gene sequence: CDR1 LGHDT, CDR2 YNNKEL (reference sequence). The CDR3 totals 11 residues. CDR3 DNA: TGTGCCAGCAGCCAGGAGTGGGAAGCTTTCTTT. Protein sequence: CASSQEWEAFF.

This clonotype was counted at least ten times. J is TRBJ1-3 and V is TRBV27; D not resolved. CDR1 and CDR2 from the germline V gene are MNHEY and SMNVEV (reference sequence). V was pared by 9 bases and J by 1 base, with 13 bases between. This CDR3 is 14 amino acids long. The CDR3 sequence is CASMPSGSGNTIYF. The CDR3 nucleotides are TGTGCCAGTATGCCTAGCGGATCTGGAAACACCATATATTTT.

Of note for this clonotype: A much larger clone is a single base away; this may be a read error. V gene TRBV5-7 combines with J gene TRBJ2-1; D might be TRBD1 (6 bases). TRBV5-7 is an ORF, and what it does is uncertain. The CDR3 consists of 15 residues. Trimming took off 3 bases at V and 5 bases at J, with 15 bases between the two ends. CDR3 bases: TGTGCCAGCAGCTCCAGGGGTTGCACCCACAATGAGCAGTTCTTC. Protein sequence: CASSSRGCTHNEQFF.

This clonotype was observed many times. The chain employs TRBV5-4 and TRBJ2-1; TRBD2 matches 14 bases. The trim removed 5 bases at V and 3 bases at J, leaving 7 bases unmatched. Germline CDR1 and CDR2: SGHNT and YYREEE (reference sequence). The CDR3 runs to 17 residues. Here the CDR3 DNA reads TGTGCCAGCAGACCGACTAGCGGGGGGGCCTTCTACAATGAGCAGTTCTTC. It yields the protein CASRPTSGGAFYNEQFF.

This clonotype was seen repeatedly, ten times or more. CDR3 in DNA: TGCGCCAGCAGCCAAGATCCCCGGACGGACTATGGCTACACCTTC. This encodes CASSQDPRTDYGYTF. The chain has TRBV4-1 and TRBJ1-2, with D hard to call. The germline V and J ends were trimmed by 0 bases and 3 bases, with 11 bases remaining between them. This CDR3 is built from 15 residues. CDR1 and CDR2 (germline): MGHRA, YSYEKL.

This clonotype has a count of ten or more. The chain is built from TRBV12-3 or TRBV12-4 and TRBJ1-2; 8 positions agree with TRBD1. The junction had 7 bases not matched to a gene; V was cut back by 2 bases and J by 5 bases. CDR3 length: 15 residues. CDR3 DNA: TGTGCCAGCAGTTTAACCCTGACAGGGGTATATGGCTACACCTTC. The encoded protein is CASSLTLTGVYGYTF.

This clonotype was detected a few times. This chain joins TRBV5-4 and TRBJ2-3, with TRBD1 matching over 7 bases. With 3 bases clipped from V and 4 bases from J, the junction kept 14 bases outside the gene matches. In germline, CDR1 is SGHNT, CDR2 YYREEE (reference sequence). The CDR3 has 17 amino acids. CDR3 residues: CASSSPKTGLGADTQYF. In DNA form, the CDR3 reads TGTGCCAGCAGCTCCCCGAAGACAGGGCTGGGGGCAGATACGCAGTATTTT.